These T cell receptor beta chains were read from a single sample in a study of T cell responses to AZD1222 COVID-19 vaccine. The repertoire was sequenced with immunoSEQ multiplex PCR; TCRdb's copy has only in-frame clones and lacks some. The table has about 160,000 clones, 90% to 95% seen once. This specimen consisted of peripheral blood, obtained on day 0 of MenACWY control vaccination. The receptors stem from an adult in good health. The CDR3 runs from the conserved cysteine through the conserved F or W. The D gene is left open where the match is weak. Clone size is stated in some rows and not others, as once, few, many or a class when expanded.

v_gene,j_gene,d_gene,abundance,CDR3nt,CDR3aa
TRBV5-6,TRBJ2-7,TRBD1,.,TGTGCCAGCAGCGCCACAATAACAGGGGTCTCCGAGCAGTACTTC,CASSATITGVSEQYF
TRBV10-3,TRBJ2-5,.,once,TGTGCCATCAGTGAGTCGACGGTCCGGGAGACCCAGTACTTC,CAISESTVRETQYF
TRBV7-9,TRBJ1-1,.,.,TGTGCCAGCAGCTTAGGAATAGGGACGGCTGAAGCTTTCTTT,CASSLGIGTAEAFF
TRBV9,TRBJ2-2,TRBD2,.,TGTGCCAGCAGCGTAGACGGCGGGAGCACCGGGGAGCTGTTTTTT,CASSVDGGSTGELFF
TRBV5-1,TRBJ2-5,TRBD2,.,TGCGCCAGCAGCTCGAGCCTAGCGGACCCTGAGACCCAGTACTTC,CASSSSLADPETQYF
TRBV30,TRBJ2-5,.,.,TGTGCCTGGTTAGCGGCGGGGACCCAGTACTTC,CAWLAAGTQYF
TRBV7-2,TRBJ2-1,TRBD2,.,TGTGCCAGCACGACTAGCGCCGGCCCCTACAATGAGCAGTTCTTC,CASTTSAGPYNEQFF
TRBV29-1,TRBJ1-1,.,.,TGCAGCGCCCTAGGGACACCCGTGATGAACACTGAAGCTTTCTTT,CSALGTPVMNTEAFF
TRBV27,TRBJ1-1,TRBD1,.,TGTGCCAGCAGTGCCCACAGGGGAAGGAACACTGAAGCTTTCTTT,CASSAHRGRNTEAFF
TRBV21-1,TRBJ2-7,.,.,TGTGCCAGCAGCAAAGCTAGCGGGGCCTACGAGCAGTACTTC,CASSKASGAYEQYF